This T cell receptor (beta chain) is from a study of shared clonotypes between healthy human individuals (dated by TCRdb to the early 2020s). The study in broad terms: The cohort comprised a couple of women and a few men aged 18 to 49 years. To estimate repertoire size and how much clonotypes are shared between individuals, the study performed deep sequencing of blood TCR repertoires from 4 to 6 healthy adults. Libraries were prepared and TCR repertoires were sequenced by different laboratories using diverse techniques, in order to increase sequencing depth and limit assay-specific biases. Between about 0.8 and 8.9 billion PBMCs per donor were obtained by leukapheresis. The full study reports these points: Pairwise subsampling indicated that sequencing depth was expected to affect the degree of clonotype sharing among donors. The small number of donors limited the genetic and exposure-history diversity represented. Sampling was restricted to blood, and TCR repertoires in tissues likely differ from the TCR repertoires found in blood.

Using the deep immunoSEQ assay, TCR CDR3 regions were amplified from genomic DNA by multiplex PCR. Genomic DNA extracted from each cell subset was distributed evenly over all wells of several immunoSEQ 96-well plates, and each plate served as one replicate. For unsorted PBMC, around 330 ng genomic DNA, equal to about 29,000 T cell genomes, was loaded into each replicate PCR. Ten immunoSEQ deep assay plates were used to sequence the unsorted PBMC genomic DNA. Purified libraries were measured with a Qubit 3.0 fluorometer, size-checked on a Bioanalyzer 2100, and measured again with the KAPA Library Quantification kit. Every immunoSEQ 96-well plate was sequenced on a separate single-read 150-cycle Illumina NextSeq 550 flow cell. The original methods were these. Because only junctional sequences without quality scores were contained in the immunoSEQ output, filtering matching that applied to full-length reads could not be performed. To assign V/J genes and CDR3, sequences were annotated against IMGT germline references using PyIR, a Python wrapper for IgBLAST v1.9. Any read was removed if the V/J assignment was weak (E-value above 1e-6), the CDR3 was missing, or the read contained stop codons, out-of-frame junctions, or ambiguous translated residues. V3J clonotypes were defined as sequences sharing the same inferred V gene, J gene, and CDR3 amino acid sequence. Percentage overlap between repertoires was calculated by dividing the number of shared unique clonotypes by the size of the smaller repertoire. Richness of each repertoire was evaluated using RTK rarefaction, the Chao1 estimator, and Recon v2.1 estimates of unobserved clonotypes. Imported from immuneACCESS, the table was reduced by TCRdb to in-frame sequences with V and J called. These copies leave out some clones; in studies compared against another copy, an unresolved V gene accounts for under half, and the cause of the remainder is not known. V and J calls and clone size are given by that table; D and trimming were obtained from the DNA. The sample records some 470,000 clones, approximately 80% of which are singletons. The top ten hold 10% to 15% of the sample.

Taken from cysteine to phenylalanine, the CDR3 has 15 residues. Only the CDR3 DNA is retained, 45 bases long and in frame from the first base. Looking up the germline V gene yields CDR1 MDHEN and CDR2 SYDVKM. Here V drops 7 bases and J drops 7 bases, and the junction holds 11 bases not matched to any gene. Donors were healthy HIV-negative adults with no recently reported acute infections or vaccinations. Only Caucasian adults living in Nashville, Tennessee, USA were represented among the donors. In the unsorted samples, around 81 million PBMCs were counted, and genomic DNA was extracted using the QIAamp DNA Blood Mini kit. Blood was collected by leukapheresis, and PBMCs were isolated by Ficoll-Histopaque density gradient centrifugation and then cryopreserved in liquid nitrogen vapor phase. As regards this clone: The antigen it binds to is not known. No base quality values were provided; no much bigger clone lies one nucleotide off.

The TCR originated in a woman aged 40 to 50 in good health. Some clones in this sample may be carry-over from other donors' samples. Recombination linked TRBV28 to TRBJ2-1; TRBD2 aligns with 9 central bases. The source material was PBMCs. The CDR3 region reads CASTGAGGPRNEQFF. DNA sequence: TGTGCCAGCACCGGCGCGGGAGGGCCAAGGAATGAGCAGTTCTTC.